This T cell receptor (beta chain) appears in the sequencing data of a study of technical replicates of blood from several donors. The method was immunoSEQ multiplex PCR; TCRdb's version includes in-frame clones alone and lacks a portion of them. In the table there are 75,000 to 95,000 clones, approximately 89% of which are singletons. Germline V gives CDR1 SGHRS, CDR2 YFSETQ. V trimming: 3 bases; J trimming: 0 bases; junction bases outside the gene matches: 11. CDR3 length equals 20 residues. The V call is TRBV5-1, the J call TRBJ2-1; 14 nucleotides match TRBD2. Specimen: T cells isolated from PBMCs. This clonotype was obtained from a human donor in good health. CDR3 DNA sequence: TGCGCCAGCAGCTCAGGGGGACTAGCGGGAGTAGTCGGCTCCTACAATGAGCAGTTCTTC. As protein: CASSSGGLAGVVGSYNEQFF.